Listed below are T cell receptor beta chains from one sample, sequenced in a study of blood T cell repertoires in COVID-19. Sequenced by immunoSEQ multiplex PCR; TCRdb stores in-frame clones only, minus some. The sample includes 100,000 to 150,000 clones, 82% of them seen just once. What was sequenced was peripheral blood. The receptors originated from a woman between 65 and 79 years old with acute or convalescent COVID-19. The CDR3 runs from the conserved cysteine through the conserved F or W. The order of the fields is D gene, V gene, clone size, J gene, CDR3 DNA, CDR3 protein. The D gene is left open where the match is weak. The size entry is marked missing in some rows and otherwise reads once, few, many or a size class.

D gene: -
V gene: TRBV9
clone size: -
J gene: TRBJ1-4
CDR3 DNA: TGTGCCAGCAGCCCAGGACAGAATAATGAAAAACTGTTTTTT
CDR3 protein: CASSPGQNNEKLFF

D gene: TRBD2
V gene: TRBV3-1/TRBV3-2
clone size: -
J gene: TRBJ2-5
CDR3 DNA: TGTGCCAGCAGTCCCGGGACTAGCGGGGGGGCCCGAGAGACCCAGTACTTC
CDR3 protein: CASSPGTSGGARETQYF

D gene: TRBD2
V gene: TRBV9
clone size: -
J gene: TRBJ2-3
CDR3 DNA: TGTGCCAGCAGCCCCGGGACTAGCGAGGGGGATACGCAGTATTTT
CDR3 protein: CASSPGTSEGDTQYF

D gene: -
V gene: TRBV20-1
clone size: -
J gene: TRBJ1-2
CDR3 DNA: TGCAGTGCTAGGGCAGGAGGAGGCTACACCTTC
CDR3 protein: CSARAGGGYTF

D gene: TRBD1
V gene: TRBV18
clone size: -
J gene: TRBJ1-5
CDR3 DNA: TGTGCCAGCTCACAGGACAGGGGGAATCAGCCCCAGCATTTT
CDR3 protein: CASSQDRGNQPQHF

D gene: -
V gene: TRBV14
clone size: -
J gene: TRBJ1-4
CDR3 DNA: TGTGCCAGCAGCCAAGGAGACCGGGGATGGACTAATGAAAAACTGTTTTTT
CDR3 protein: CASSQGDRGWTNEKLFF

D gene: TRBD2
V gene: TRBV7-9
clone size: -
J gene: TRBJ2-4
CDR3 DNA: TGTGCCAGCAGCCCGATCGGGGGGACCAAAAACATTCAGTACTTC
CDR3 protein: CASSPIGGTKNIQYF

D gene: TRBD1
V gene: TRBV4-3
clone size: -
J gene: TRBJ2-1
CDR3 DNA: TGCGCCAGCAGCCCGGGGCAGGGGGCCTATGAGCAGTTCTTC
CDR3 protein: CASSPGQGAYEQFF

D gene: -
V gene: TRBV19
clone size: -
J gene: TRBJ2-2
CDR3 DNA: TGTGCCAGTAGTAGACAGGGAGGTACCGGGGAGCTGTTTTTT
CDR3 protein: CASSRQGGTGELFF

D gene: TRBD2
V gene: TRBV6-5
clone size: -
J gene: TRBJ2-2
CDR3 DNA: TGTGCCGTTAGGTCGGGGGGTTCCACCGGGGAGCTGTTTTTT
CDR3 protein: CAVRSGGSTGELFF

D gene: -
V gene: TRBV5-1
clone size: -
J gene: TRBJ1-2
CDR3 DNA: TGCGCCAGCAGCTTGGACACAAGTGGCTACACCTTC
CDR3 protein: CASSLDTSGYTF

D gene: -
V gene: TRBV19
clone size: -
J gene: TRBJ1-1
CDR3 DNA: TGTGCCAGTAGTACTACAGGGAGCACTGAAGCTTTCTTT
CDR3 protein: CASSTTGSTEAFF

D gene: TRBD2
V gene: TRBV4-1
clone size: -
J gene: TRBJ2-1
CDR3 DNA: TGCGCCAGCAGCCAGGGCCTCAGACTAGCGGCGGTCGGTGAGCAGTTCTTC
CDR3 protein: CASSQGLRLAAVGEQFF

D gene: TRBD1
V gene: TRBV7-6
clone size: once
J gene: TRBJ1-4
CDR3 DNA: TGTGCCAGCAGCCTGGGACAGGGTGGGGAAAAACTGTTTTTT
CDR3 protein: CASSLGQGGEKLFF

D gene: TRBD1
V gene: TRBV5-1
clone size: -
J gene: TRBJ1-1
CDR3 DNA: TGCGCCAGCAGCCAAGGACAGGGGGCTTCTGAAGCTTTCTTT
CDR3 protein: CASSQGQGASEAFF

D gene: -
V gene: TRBV10-2
clone size: once
J gene: TRBJ2-5
CDR3 DNA: TGCGCCAGCAGTGAGCCCCTTCGGGTGGGGACCCAGTACTTC
CDR3 protein: CASSEPLRVGTQYF

D gene: TRBD1
V gene: TRBV24-1
clone size: -
J gene: TRBJ1-2
CDR3 DNA: TGTGCCACCTCCGGGTACACAGGGGGCCACTATGGCTACACCTTC
CDR3 protein: CATSGYTGGHYGYTF

D gene: -
V gene: TRBV7-3
clone size: few
J gene: TRBJ2-7
CDR3 DNA: TGTGCCAGCAGCCCGACAACGACCAGCTCCTACGAGCAGTACTTC
CDR3 protein: CASSPTTTSSYEQYF

D gene: TRBD1
V gene: TRBV11-2
clone size: -
J gene: TRBJ2-3
CDR3 DNA: TGTGCCAGCAGCTCGGGACAGGTTCTCACAGATACGCAGTATTTT
CDR3 protein: CASSSGQVLTDTQYF

D gene: -
V gene: TRBV10-3
clone size: few
J gene: TRBJ1-2
CDR3 DNA: TGTGCCATCAATAAAACTCCCGGAGATGGCTACACCTTC
CDR3 protein: CAINKTPGDGYTF

D gene: -
V gene: TRBV15
clone size: -
J gene: TRBJ1-4
CDR3 DNA: TGTGCCACCAGCAGAGGACGGGGAACCGAAAAACTGTTTTTT
CDR3 protein: CATSRGRGTEKLFF